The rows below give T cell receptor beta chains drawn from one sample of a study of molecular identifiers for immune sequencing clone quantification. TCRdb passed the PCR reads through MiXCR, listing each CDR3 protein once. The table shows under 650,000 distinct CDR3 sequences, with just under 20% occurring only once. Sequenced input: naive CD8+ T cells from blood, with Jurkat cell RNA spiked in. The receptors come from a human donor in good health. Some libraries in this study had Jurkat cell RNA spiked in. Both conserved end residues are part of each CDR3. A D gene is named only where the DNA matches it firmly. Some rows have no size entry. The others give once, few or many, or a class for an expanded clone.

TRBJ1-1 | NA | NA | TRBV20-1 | CSARDRGNTPNTEAFF | TGCAGTGCTAGAGATAGGGGAAATACACCGAACACTGAAGCTTTCTTT
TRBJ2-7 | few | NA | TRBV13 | CASSSLIGQSSYEQYF | TGTGCCAGCAGCTCGCTAATTGGACAGAGCTCCTACGAGCAGTACTTC
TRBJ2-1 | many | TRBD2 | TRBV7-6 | CASSPSLAVDEQFF | TGTGCCAGCAGCCCCTCACTAGCGGTCGATGAGCAGTTCTTC
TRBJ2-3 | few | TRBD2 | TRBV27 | CASSTRDYGTDTQYF | TGTGCCAGCAGCACTAGGGACTACGGCACAGATACGCAGTATTTT
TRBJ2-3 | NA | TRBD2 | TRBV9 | CASSPGLAGGPGTDTQYF | TGTGCCAGCAGTCCCGGACTAGCGGGAGGGCCGGGCACAGATACGCAGTATTTT
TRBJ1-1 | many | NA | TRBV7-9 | CASSLAGVQGLNEAFF | TGTGCCAGCAGCTTAGCCGGGGTCCAGGGGCTAAATGAAGCTTTCTTT
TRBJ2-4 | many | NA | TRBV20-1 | CSAEYRFLAKNIQYF | TGCAGTGCCGAATACAGGTTCCTAGCCAAAAACATTCAGTACTTC
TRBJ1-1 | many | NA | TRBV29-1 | CSAAPQNTEAFF | TGCAGCGCCGCCCCCCAGAACACTGAAGCTTTCTTT
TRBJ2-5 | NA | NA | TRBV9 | CASSGATDGQETQYF | TGTGCCAGCAGCGGAGCGACAGACGGGCAAGAGACCCAGTACTTC
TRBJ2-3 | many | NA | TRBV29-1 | CSVEETHGWTDTQYF | TGCAGCGTTGAAGAAACCCACGGTTGGACAGATACGCAGTATTTT
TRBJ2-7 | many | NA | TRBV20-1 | CSARDPQGPSYEQYF | TGCAGTGCTAGAGATCCCCAGGGACCCTCCTACGAGCAGTACTTC
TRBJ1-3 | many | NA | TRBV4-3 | CASSQDRGRALSSGNTIYF | TGCGCCAGCAGCCAAGATCGAGGGAGGGCACTAAGCTCTGGAAACACCATATATTTT
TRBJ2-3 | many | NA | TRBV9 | CASSVVGWGDTQYF | TGTGCCAGCAGCGTAGTGGGATGGGGAGATACGCAGTATTTT
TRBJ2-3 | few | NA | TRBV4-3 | CASSPRGGPGSDTQYF | TGCGCCAGCAGCCCAAGGGGCGGGCCAGGGTCAGATACGCAGTATTTT
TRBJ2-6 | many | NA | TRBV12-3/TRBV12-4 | CASSVPGANVLTF | TGTGCCAGCAGTGTCCCTGGGGCCAACGTCCTGACTTTC
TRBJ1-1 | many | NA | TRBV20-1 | CSASLTHGGTEAFF | TGCAGTGCTAGTTTGACCCATGGGGGCACTGAAGCTTTCTTT
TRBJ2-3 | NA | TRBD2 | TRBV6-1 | CASNILAGVADTQYF | TGTGCCAGCAACATACTAGCGGGAGTGGCAGATACGCAGTATTTT
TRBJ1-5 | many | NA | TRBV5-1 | CASSLDGDSNQPQHF | TGCGCCAGCAGCTTGGACGGAGATAGCAATCAGCCCCAGCATTTT
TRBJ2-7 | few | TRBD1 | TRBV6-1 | CASTWTGMGYEQYF | TGTGCCAGCACCTGGACAGGGATGGGCTACGAGCAGTACTTC
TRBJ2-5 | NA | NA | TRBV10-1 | CASRSLRAQYF | TGCGCCAGCAGGAGCTTAAGGGCCCAGTACTTC
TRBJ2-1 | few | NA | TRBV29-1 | CSAEGSGGYDEQFF | TGCAGCGCCGAGGGGTCAGGGGGGTACGATGAGCAGTTCTTC
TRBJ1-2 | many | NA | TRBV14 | CASSPEIDYGYTF | TGTGCCAGCAGCCCGGAGATCGACTATGGCTACACCTTC
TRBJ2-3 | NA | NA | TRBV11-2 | CASSLVSGAILTDTQYF | TGTGCCAGCAGCTTAGTGAGTGGGGCGATTCTCACAGATACGCAGTATTTT
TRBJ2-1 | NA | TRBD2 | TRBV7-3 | CASSLKVWGQTSGGSSCNEQFF | TGTGCCAGCAGCTTAAAAGTTTGGGGACAGACTAGCGGGGGAAGCTCCTGCAATGAGCAGTTCTTC
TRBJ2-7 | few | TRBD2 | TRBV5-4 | CASSWGAGASYEQYF | TGTGCCAGCAGCTGGGGAGCGGGGGCGTCGTACGAGCAGTACTTC
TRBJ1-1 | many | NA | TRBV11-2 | CASSLFVGGTEAFF | TGTGCCAGCAGCTTGTTCGTAGGTGGCACTGAAGCTTTCTTT
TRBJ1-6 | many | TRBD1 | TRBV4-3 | CASSPGTANSPLHF | TGCGCCAGCAGCCCGGGGACAGCGAATTCACCCCTCCACTTT
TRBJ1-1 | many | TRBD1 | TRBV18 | CASSSNLGQGPKNTEAFF | TGTGCCAGCTCATCAAACCTCGGACAGGGGCCAAAGAACACTGAAGCTTTCTTT
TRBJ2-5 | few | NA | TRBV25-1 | CASRGVGEETQYF | TGTGCCAGCAGGGGGGTTGGGGAAGAGACCCAGTACTTC
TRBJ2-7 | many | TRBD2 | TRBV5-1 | CASSFPTSGSHEQYF | TGCGCCAGCAGCTTCCCGACTAGCGGGAGCCACGAGCAGTACTTC
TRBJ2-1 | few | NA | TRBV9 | CASSVDGVNEQFF | TGTGCCAGCAGCGTAGATGGGGTTAATGAGCAGTTCTTC
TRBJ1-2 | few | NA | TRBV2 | CASSGGSRLDYGYTF | TGTGCCAGCAGTGGTGGTTCTCGTTTAGACTATGGCTACACCTTC
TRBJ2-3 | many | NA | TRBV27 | CASSLASATDTQYF | TGTGCCAGCAGTTTGGCTAGCGCTACAGATACGCAGTATTTT
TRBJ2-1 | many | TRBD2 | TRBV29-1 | CSVEAGGRNEQFF | TGCAGCGTTGAAGCGGGGGGGAGGAATGAGCAGTTCTTC
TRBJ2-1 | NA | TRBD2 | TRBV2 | CASRVTSGVYNEQFF | TGTGCCAGCAGAGTCACTAGCGGGGTCTACAATGAGCAGTTCTTC
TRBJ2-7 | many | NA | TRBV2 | CASSEGNRAYEQYF | TGTGCCAGCAGTGAGGGTAACCGCGCCTACGAGCAGTACTTC
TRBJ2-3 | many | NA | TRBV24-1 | CATSDRAADTQYF | TGTGCCACCAGTGATCGAGCCGCAGATACGCAGTATTTT
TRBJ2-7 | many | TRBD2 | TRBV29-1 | CSVEDPSGSRYEQYF | TGCAGCGTTGAAGACCCTAGCGGGAGTAGGTACGAGCAGTACTTC
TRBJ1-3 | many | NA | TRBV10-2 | CASSESGSFSGNTIYF | TGCGCCAGCAGTGAGTCCGGCAGCTTCTCTGGAAACACCATATATTTT
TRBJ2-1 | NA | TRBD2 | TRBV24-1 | CATSGPPGLALVDEQLF | TGTGCCACCAGTGGTCCGCCGGGACTAGCCCTCGTCGATGAGCAGCTCTTC
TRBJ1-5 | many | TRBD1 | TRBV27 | CASSSTGPGQPQHF | TGTGCCAGCAGTTCGACAGGGCCAGGTCAGCCCCAGCATTTT
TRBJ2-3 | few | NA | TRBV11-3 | CASSRGLFTSTDTQYF | TGTGCCAGCTCCCGAGGACTATTCACTAGCACAGATACGCAGTATTTT
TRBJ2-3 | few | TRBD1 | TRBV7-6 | CASSPLTGGATDTQYF | TGTGCCAGCAGCCCCCTGACAGGGGGCGCGACAGATACGCAGTATTTT
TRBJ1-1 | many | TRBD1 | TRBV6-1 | CASRDDRGPRGTEAFF | TGTGCCAGCAGAGACGACAGGGGGCCCAGGGGCACTGAAGCTTTCTTT
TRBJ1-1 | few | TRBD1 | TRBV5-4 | CASSLSGGRTEAFF | TGTGCCAGCAGCTTGTCAGGGGGCAGAACTGAAGCTTTCTTT
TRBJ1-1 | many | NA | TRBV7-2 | CASSPTTTNTEAFF | TGTGCCAGCAGCCCGACAACTACGAACACTGAAGCTTTCTTT
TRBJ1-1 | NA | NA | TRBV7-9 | CASSLMGRNTEAFF | TGTGCCAGCAGCTTAATGGGACGGAACACTGAAGCTTTCTTT
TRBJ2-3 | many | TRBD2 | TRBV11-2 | CASSLGASGADTQYF | TGTGCCAGCAGCTTAGGGGCTAGCGGGGCAGATACGCAGTATTTT
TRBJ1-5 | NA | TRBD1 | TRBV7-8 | CASSLSGTGDYSNQPQHF | TGTGCCAGCAGCTTATCCGGGACAGGGGATTATAGCAATCAGCCCCAGCATTTT
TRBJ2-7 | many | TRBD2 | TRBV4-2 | CASRLLAGEYEQYF | TGTGCCAGCAGACTACTAGCGGGAGAGTACGAGCAGTACTTC
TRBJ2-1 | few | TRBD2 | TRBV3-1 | CASSHPAGTSGYNEQFF | TGTGCCAGCAGCCACCCAGCCGGGACTAGCGGGTACAATGAGCAGTTCTTC
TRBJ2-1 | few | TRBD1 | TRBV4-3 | CASSQAVTGVSYNEQFF | TGCGCCAGCAGCCAAGCGGTCACAGGGGTATCCTACAATGAGCAGTTCTTC
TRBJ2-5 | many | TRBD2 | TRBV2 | CASSDPGTSGLSQETQYF | TGTGCCAGCAGTGACCCCGGGACTAGCGGTCTAAGCCAAGAGACCCAGTACTTC
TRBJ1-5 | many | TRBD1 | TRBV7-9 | CASRDDRGNQPQHF | TGTGCCAGCAGGGACGACAGGGGCAATCAGCCCCAGCATTTT
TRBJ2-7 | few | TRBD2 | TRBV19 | CASSAASGRVYEQYF | TGTGCCAGTAGTGCCGCTAGCGGGAGGGTCTACGAGCAGTACTTC
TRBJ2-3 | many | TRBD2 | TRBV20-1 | CSADSGTSGALDTQYF | TGCAGTGCTGACTCTGGGACTAGCGGAGCTTTAGATACGCAGTATTTT
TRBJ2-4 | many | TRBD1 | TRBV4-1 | CASSQGETGFSIQYF | TGCGCCAGCAGCCAAGGGGAGACAGGGTTTAGCATTCAGTACTTC
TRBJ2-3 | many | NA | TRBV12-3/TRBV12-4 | CASSPNDGVDADTQYF | TGTGCCAGCAGTCCGAATGACGGGGTAGATGCAGATACGCAGTATTTT
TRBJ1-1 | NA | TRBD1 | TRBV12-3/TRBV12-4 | CASSLGQGGFGAFF | TGTGCCAGCAGTTTAGGGCAGGGGGGCTTTGGAGCTTTCTTT
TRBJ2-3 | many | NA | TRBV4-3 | CASSQDQGTDTQYF | TGCGCCAGCAGCCAAGATCAAGGCACAGATACGCAGTATTTT